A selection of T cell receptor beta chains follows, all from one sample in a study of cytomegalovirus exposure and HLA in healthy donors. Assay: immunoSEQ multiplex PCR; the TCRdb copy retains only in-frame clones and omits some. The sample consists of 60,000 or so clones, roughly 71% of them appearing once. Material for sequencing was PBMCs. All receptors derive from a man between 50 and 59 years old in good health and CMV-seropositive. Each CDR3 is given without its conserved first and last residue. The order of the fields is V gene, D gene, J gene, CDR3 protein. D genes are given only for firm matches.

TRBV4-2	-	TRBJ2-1	ASGQDRYNEQF
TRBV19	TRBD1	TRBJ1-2	ASSIFSGQAFHYGYT
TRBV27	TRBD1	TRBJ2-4	ASSLSGQGGLARNIQY
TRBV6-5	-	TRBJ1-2	ASSYTPQGSDYGYT
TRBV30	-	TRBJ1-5	AWSVGTPGATQPQH
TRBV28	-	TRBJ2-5	ASSTPQETQY
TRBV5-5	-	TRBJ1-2	ASRSTGGNYGYT
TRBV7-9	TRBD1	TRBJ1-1	ASSLPTRTGNTEAF
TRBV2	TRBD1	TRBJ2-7	ASSRDRGAEQY
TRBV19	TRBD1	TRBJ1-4	ASSLGTGVEKLF
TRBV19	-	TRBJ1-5	ASMDRQGYSNQPQH